The sequence of this TCR beta chain was determined in a study of cytomegalovirus exposure and HLA in healthy donors. Study at large: Counted in an early data release were 75 million to 85 million unique TCRs from HLA-typed donors.

Study-wide points: Immune exposure data for these donors was limited to CMV serostatus. More clonal expansion characterized HLA-associated TCR beta chains than equally common others in a later analysis.

On this clone itself: Its antigen is as yet unknown.

Both 60 Vbeta primers and 13 Jbeta primers went into the PCR. Sequencing used immunoSEQ multiplex PCR; TCRdb keeps in-frame clones, though not all of them. The data show some 96,000 clones, with around 82% seen just once and about 0.69% held by the top ten. Sample: PBMCs. The sequence derives from a woman aged 55-70 years in good health and CMV-seronegative.

CDR3 nucleotide sequence: TGTGCCAGCATCCCCCAGGGGTGGCTTTCCTACGAGCAGTACTTC. It codes for CASIPQGWLSYEQYF. The V call is TRBV28, the J call TRBJ2-7; D is perhaps TRBD1 (6 bases). The CDR3 contains 15 residues. The V gene's germline CDR1 is MDHEN and CDR2 SYDVKM. V lost 7 bases, J lost 1 base, and 17 bases lay in between.